This entry concerns a single TCR beta chain. Its antigen is still unknown. Since a much larger clone is just one base distant, this may be a read error. The CDR3 extends over 12 amino acids. CDR1 and CDR2 from the germline V gene are SGHAT and FQDESV (reference sequence). RNA transcripts provided the source from which TCR beta CDR3 regions were amplified. First-round RT-PCR targeting the TCR CDR3 was performed with the HTBI primer set. TCRdb processed the multiplex PCR reads anew with MiXCR; each CDR3 protein has one entry. The sample records hundreds of thousands of distinct CDR3 sequences, approximately 20% being singletons. The sample is drawn from a study of T cells in Graves' hyperthyroidism and ophthalmopathy. Study-wide points: Patients with ophthalmopathy were separated from those with stable hyperthyroidism by a 13 V-J model.

Patients aged 18 to 65 had newly diagnosed hyperthyroidism of under 2 months' duration. Sample: blood. This receptor was identified in a woman between 18 and 29 years old with Graves' hyperthyroidism. The chain recombines TRBV11-1 with TRBJ1-1, with a tentative D call TRBD1 (5 bases). CDR3 DNA sequence: TGTGCCAGCAGCTCAGGGTGGACTGAAGCTTGCTTT. Residues: CASSSGWTEACF.